The 30 T cell receptor beta chains reported below all come from one sample, sequenced in a study of OX40 agonist ivuxolimab in advanced cancers. The repertoire was sequenced with immunoSEQ multiplex PCR; TCRdb's copy has only in-frame clones and lacks some. This sample has 50,000 or so clones, with 80% to 85% found just once. The sample was CD4+ or CD8+ T cells sorted from blood, taken in a trial of the OX40 agonist ivuxolimab. The origin of the receptors is an adult with an advanced solid tumor such as melanoma, head and neck, liver or kidney cancer.

The chain recombines TRBV7-8 with TRBJ2-3, with 15 bases identical to TRBD2. The germline V gene encodes CDR1 SGHVS and CDR2 FQNEAQ. Germline trimming cut 5 bases from V and 8 bases from J; bases unmatched to any gene: 11. The CDR3 is 17 amino acids. This CDR3 reads CASSKNPGLAGGRTQYF. DNA of the CDR3: TGTGCCAGCAGCAAGAACCCGGGACTAGCGGGGGGACGTACGCAGTATTTT.

This clone was counted a single time. The chain joins TRBV6-1 to TRBJ1-4, with D unresolved. Trimming stripped 5 bases from V and 8 bases from J, with 12 bases between. Germline V lookup: CDR1 MNHNS, CDR2 SASEGT. The CDR3 spans 13 residues. DNA for the CDR3: TGTGCCAGCAGTAGGGAGTATTACGAAAAACTGTTTTTT. This sequence encodes CASSREYYEKLFF.

Notes on this clone: Within the sample, other DNA sequences also encode this same CDR3. The chain has TRBV5-1 and TRBJ2-2; the match to TRBD2 covers 8 bases. This CDR3 region has 15 residues. The germline V gene encodes CDR1 SGHRS and CDR2 YFSETQ. The ends lost 2 bases at V and 1 base at J; junction bases unmatched: 1. The CDR3 DNA reads as TGCGCCAGCAGCTTCGCGGGAGGGAACACCGGGGAGCTGTTTTTT. This sequence encodes CASSFAGGNTGELFF.

This sequence joins TRBV27 and TRBJ2-5, with D possibly matching TRBD2 (5 bases). The CDR3 sequence is 14 residues long. Germline V lookup: CDR1 MNHEY, CDR2 SMNVEV (reference sequence). Trimming shortened V by 2 bases and J by 4 bases, and 11 bases separated the two germline ends. The CDR3 sequence is CASSLSGFGETQYF. The CDR3 bases are TGTGCCAGCAGTTTAAGCGGTTTTGGAGAGACCCAGTACTTC.

This chain joins TRBV2 and TRBJ2-1; D unresolved. The germline V gene encodes CDR1 SNHLY and CDR2 FYNNEI. CDR3 size: 14 residues. Trimming stripped 0 bases from V and 6 bases from J, with 9 bases between. This chain's CDR3 is CASSEASLTNEQFF. CDR3 nucleotides: TGTGCCAGCAGTGAAGCGAGCTTAACCAATGAGCAGTTCTTC.

The chain employs TRBV6-4 and TRBJ1-4; the D is unclear. This CDR3 has 18 residues. Germline CDR1 reads MRHNA; CDR2 reads SNTAGT. V gave up 0 bases and J gave up 3 bases, with 17 bases separating them. The chain's CDR3 is CASSDSKGLWVANEKLFF. The CDR3 DNA reads as TGTGCCAGCAGTGACTCGAAAGGGTTGTGGGTGGCTAATGAAAAACTGTTTTTT.

The chain recombines TRBV6-6 with TRBJ2-7; 7 bases align to TRBD2. Germline V gene data show CDR1 as MNHNY and CDR2 as SVGAGI (reference sequence). Trimming at V came to 7 bases and at J to 0 bases, leaving 9 bases not matched to a gene. The CDR3 sequence is 15 residues long. The CDR3 nucleotides are TGTGCCAGCACCCCAGGTAGCGGGTTCTCCTACGAGCAGTACTTC. It codes for CASTPGSGFSYEQYF.

This clone was observed a single time. The V call is TRBV7-2, the J call TRBJ2-2; tentatively, D is TRBD1 (6 bases). V was clipped by 5 bases and J by 6 bases, with 13 bases between them. Germline loops: CDR1 SGHTA, CDR2 FQGNSA. This CDR3 has 14 residues. CDR3 residues: CASSMAQGPGELFF. Here the CDR3 DNA reads TGTGCCAGCAGCATGGCACAGGGTCCCGGGGAGCTGTTTTTT.

CDR3 amino acids: CASSYRMAGPHEQYF. CDR3 DNA sequence: TGTGCCAGCAGTTATAGGATGGCGGGACCTCACGAGCAGTACTTC. V is TRBV6-5 and J is TRBJ2-7; D is possibly TRBD2 (6 bases). V was cut by 3 bases and J by 5 bases, with 17 bases left in between. The germline V gene encodes CDR1 MNHEY and CDR2 SVGAGI. This CDR3 spans 15 amino acids.

The CDR3 nucleotides are TGTGCCACCAAGACGGGTTGGGATCGCTATGGCTACACCTTC. This sequence encodes CATKTGWDRYGYTF. The chain uses TRBV19 and TRBJ1-2; D is uncertain. The germline V gene encodes CDR1 LNHDA and CDR2 SQIVND (reference sequence). The V gene lost 10 bases and the J gene lost 4 bases, with 19 bases spanning the gap. The CDR3 is 14 residues long.

The J gene is TRBJ2-2, the V gene TRBV7-9; weak D call: TRBD2 (5 bases). Germline V gives CDR1 SEHNR, CDR2 FQNEAQ (reference sequence). V lost 3 bases and J 3 bases, leaving 14 bases between the germline ends. The CDR3 has 16 amino acids. The CDR3 DNA reads TGTGCCAGCAGCTTCGCCCGGACGAGGGACACCGGGGAGCTGTTTTTT. Residues: CASSFARTRDTGELFF.

The chain employs TRBV10-3 and TRBJ2-7; 7 positions match TRBD2. With V trimmed by 4 bases and J by 6 bases, 9 bases remained unmatched. The germline CDR1 and CDR2 sequences are ENHRY and SYGVKD. The CDR3 runs 14 residues. CDR3 in amino acids: CAISVGGSSSEQYF. The CDR3 nucleotides read TGTGCCATCAGTGTGGGCGGGAGTTCAAGCGAGCAGTACTTC.

V gene TRBV7-8 combines with J gene TRBJ1-5; D might be TRBD1 (5 bases). The length of the CDR3 is 17 residues. The V end was cut by 7 bases, the J end by 3 bases, with 22 bases between. From germline, CDR1 is SGHVS and CDR2 FQNEAQ. This chain's CDR3 is CASTLGVGGQNNQPQHF. The CDR3 nucleotides read TGTGCCAGCACCCTAGGGGTGGGGGGTCAGAACAATCAGCCCCAGCATTTT.

The rearrangement uses TRBV28 and TRBJ1-6, with a weak D call TRBD1 (6 bases). The germline gives CDR1 MDHEN, CDR2 SYDVKM. V was cut by 6 bases and J by 8 bases, with 11 bases left in between. The length of the CDR3 is 13 residues. The CDR3 sequence: CASRLQGDSPLHF. CDR3 nucleotides: TGTGCCAGCAGGTTACAGGGAGATTCACCCCTCCACTTT.

This clone showed up just once. The junction and the germline gene differ at one end; a read error may be behind it. Other DNA sequences in this sample translate to the same CDR3. This chain connects TRBV6-6 to TRBJ1-5; D gene unclear. This CDR3 region has 15 residues. CDR1 and CDR2 from the germline V gene are MNHNY and SVGAGI (reference sequence). CDR3 DNA: TGTGCCAGCAGTTACTCAGAGGTCGGCAACCAGCCCCAGCATTTT. As protein: CASSYSEVGNQPQHF.

The V and J genes are TRBV28 and TRBJ2-7, with 9 nucleotides matching TRBD1. With 5 bases clipped from V and 2 bases from J, the junction kept 4 bases outside the gene matches. The CDR3 length is 14 residues. Germline V CDR1 and CDR2: MDHEN, SYDVKM. The CDR3 DNA sequence: TGTGCCAGCAGTGATAGACAGGGGGCCTACGAGCAGTACTTC. Translation gives CASSDRQGAYEQYF.

The genes are TRBV12-5 and TRBJ1-1; D is possibly TRBD1 (5 bases). V dropped 3 bases and J dropped 2 bases, with 16 bases sitting between them. This CDR3 is 16 amino acids long. Germline CDR1 LGHNT, CDR2 FRNRAP. CDR3 sequence (DNA): TGTGCTAGTGGTTTCACCCGGCTGGGGGGAAACACTGAAGCTTTCTTT. Encoded protein: CASGFTRLGGNTEAFF.

The chain joins TRBV2 to TRBJ1-2, with D perhaps matching TRBD1 (5 bases). The CDR3 extends over 13 amino acids. Trimming shortened V by 3 bases and J by 2 bases, and 7 bases separated the two germline ends. The germline V gene encodes CDR1 SNHLY and CDR2 FYNNEI. The CDR3 bases are TGTGCCAGCAGTGATAAGGGGAACTATGGCTACACCTTC. Its translation is CASSDKGNYGYTF.

The CDR3 bases are TGCGCCAGCAGCCCGGGGTTAGGGCACTATAGCAATCAGCCCCAGCATTTT. Protein product: CASSPGLGHYSNQPQHF. The chain combines TRBV5-1 with TRBJ1-5; unclear D gene. Trimming pared 4 bases from V and 0 bases from J, leaving 17 bases between. This CDR3 comprises 17 residues. Germline values: CDR1 SGHRS, CDR2 YFSETQ.

This clone occurred a few times. V gene TRBV9 combines with J gene TRBJ1-1; tentative D call: TRBD1 (5 bases). With 4 bases removed from V and 3 bases from J, the gap between germline ends came to 13 bases. Per germline, CDR1 SGDLS and CDR2 YYNGEE. There are 14 residues in the CDR3. DNA of the CDR3: TGTGCCAGCAGCTTGGGACTGACGCACACTGAAGCTTTCTTT. It translates to CASSLGLTHTEAFF.

V usage is TRBV4-1 and J usage is TRBJ1-1; 9 nucleotides match TRBD1. From germline, CDR1 is MGHRA and CDR2 YSYEKL. The CDR3 loop spans 16 amino acids. V lost 4 bases, J lost 5 bases, and 11 bases stayed unmatched. This CDR3 reads CASSLNRDRDKTEAFF. Written as DNA, the CDR3 is TGCGCCAGCAGCCTGAACCGGGACAGGGATAAAACTGAAGCTTTCTTT.

The genes are TRBV5-1 and TRBJ2-1; 7 bases are shared with TRBD1. Per germline, CDR1 SGHRS and CDR2 YFSETQ. The CDR3 is 17 amino acids. J gave up 0 bases and V 4 bases, and 10 bases lay outside the gene matches. CDR3 in DNA: TGCGCCAGCAGCATTACACCGACAGGGAGCTCCTACAATGAGCAGTTCTTC. Translating gives CASSITPTGSSYNEQFF.

The chain links TRBV2 to TRBJ1-1; TRBD1 aligns across 11 bases. Germline loops: CDR1 SNHLY, CDR2 FYNNEI. This CDR3 is 15 amino acids long. The V segment lost 7 bases and the J segment 11 bases; nucleotides outside the gene matches: 15. The DNA of the CDR3 is TGTGCCAGCACCCTAACTTCCGGACAGGGGGCGCAGGCTTTCTTT. Translating it yields CASTLTSGQGAQAFF.

The rearrangement joins TRBV7-9 to TRBJ2-3; 8 bases are a match to TRBD2. J was trimmed by 9 bases and V by 1 base; bases with no gene match: 9. The CDR3 consists of 15 residues. Looked up from germline, CDR1 is SEHNR and CDR2 is FQNEAQ (reference sequence). The CDR3 DNA is TGTGCCAGCAGCTTAGGCGGGACTAGGTCGTCCACGCAGTATTTT. Translated: CASSLGGTRSSTQYF. Looking up the rest from reference TRBV7-9 and TRBJ2-3 gives the full variable domain: DTGVSQNPRHKITKRGQNVTFRCDPISEHNRLYWYRQTLGQGPEFLTYFQNEAQLEKSRLLSDRFSAERPKGSFSTLEIQRTEQGDSAMYLCASSLGGTRSSTQYFGPGTRLTVL.

The chain combines TRBV18 with TRBJ2-5; D is undetermined. The CDR3 totals 14 residues. V lost 3 bases, J lost 5 bases, and 13 bases lay in between. Germline V gene lookup returns CDR1 KGHSH and CDR2 LQKENI. CDR3 sequence: CASSPFVGSETQYF. The CDR3 DNA is TGTGCCAGCTCACCTTTCGTGGGTTCGGAGACCCAGTACTTC.

The rearrangement uses TRBV10-3 and TRBJ2-7; a possible D gene is TRBD1 (5 bases). Trimming cost V 8 bases and J 3 bases, with 17 bases left between them. The CDR3 has 14 residues. In germline, CDR1 is ENHRY, CDR2 SYGVKD. CDR3 loop: CAIGATKHHYEQYV. CDR3 nucleotides: TGTGCCATCGGGGCGACAAAACATCACTACGAGCAGTACGTC.

The chain couples TRBV13 to TRBJ2-1; no clear D. This CDR3 is 13 amino acids long. V shed 1 base and J shed 9 bases, with 10 bases lying between them. Germline V gives CDR1 PRHDT, CDR2 FYEKMQ (reference sequence). CDR3 sequence reads: CASSLDLGLEQFF. The CDR3 bases are TGTGCCAGCAGCTTAGATCTGGGTCTTGAGCAGTTCTTC.

The chain carries TRBV5-1 and TRBJ2-1, with 7 bases fitting TRBD2. Germline loops: CDR1 SGHRS, CDR2 YFSETQ. The CDR3 loop spans 12 amino acids. J was trimmed by 10 bases and V by 4 bases; bases with no gene match: 5. CDR3 DNA: TGCGCCAGCAGCCGGACTAGGAAAGAGCAGTTCTTC. Translation gives CASSRTRKEQFF.

This clone is termed medium-sized. The CDR3 sequence: CASSGRDSRGEQYF. The CDR3 DNA reads as TGTGCCAGCAGTGGCCGGGACAGCCGGGGGGAGCAGTACTTC. The chain carries TRBV25-1 and TRBJ2-7; weak D call: TRBD1 (7 bases). The V end was cut by 4 bases, the J end by 7 bases, with 17 bases between. Germline CDR1 reads MGHDK; CDR2 reads SYGVNS. The CDR3 is 14 residues long.

The rearrangement links TRBV7-7 to TRBJ2-5, with a possible D match to TRBD1 (5 bases). V was trimmed by 4 bases and J by 1 base, leaving 13 bases between them. The CDR3 is 15 amino acids. Germline V gene data show CDR1 as SSHAT and CDR2 as FNYEAQ (reference sequence). CDR3 sequence reads: CASSSIGAPQETQYF. As DNA, the CDR3 is TGTGCCAGCAGCTCCATTGGGGCCCCCCAAGAGACCCAGTACTTC.